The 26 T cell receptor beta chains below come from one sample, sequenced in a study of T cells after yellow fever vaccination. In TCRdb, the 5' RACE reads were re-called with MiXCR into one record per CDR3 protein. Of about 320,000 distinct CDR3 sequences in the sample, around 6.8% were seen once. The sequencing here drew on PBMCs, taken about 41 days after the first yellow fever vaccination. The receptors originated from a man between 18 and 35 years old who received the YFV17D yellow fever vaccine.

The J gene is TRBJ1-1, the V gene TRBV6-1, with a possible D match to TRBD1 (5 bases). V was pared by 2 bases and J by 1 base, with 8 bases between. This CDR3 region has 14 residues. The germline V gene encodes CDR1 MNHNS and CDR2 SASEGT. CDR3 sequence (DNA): TGTGCCAGCAGTGAATGGGGACCGAACACTGAAGCTTTCTTT. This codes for CASSEWGPNTEAFF.

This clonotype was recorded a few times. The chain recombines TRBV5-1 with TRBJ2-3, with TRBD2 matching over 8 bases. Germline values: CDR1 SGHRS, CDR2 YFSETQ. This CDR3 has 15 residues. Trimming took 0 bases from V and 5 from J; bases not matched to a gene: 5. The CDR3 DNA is TGCGCCAGCAGCTTGGTCGGACTAGCTGTAGATACGCAGTATTTT. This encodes CASSLVGLAVDTQYF.

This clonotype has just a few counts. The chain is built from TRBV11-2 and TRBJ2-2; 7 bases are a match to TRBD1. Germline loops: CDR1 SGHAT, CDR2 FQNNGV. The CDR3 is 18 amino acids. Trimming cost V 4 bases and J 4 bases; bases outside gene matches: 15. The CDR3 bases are TGTGCCAGCAGCTCTATTCCTCAAGGGGGCCTGAGCACCGGGGAGCTGTTTTTT. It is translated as CASSSIPQGGLSTGELFF. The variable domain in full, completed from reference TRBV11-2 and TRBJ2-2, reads EAGVAQSPRYKIIEKRQSVAFWCNPISGHATLYWYQQILGQGPKLLIQFQNNGVVDDSQLPKDRFSAERLKGVDSTLKIQPAKLEDSAVYLCASSSIPQGGLSTGELFFGEGSRLTVL.

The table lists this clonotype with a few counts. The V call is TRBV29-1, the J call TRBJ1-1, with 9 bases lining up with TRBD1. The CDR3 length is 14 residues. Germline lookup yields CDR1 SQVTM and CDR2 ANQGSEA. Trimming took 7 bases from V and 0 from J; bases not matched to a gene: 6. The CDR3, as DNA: TGCAGCGAACAGGGGGCTATTATGAACACTGAAGCTTTCTTT. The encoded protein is CSEQGAIMNTEAFF.

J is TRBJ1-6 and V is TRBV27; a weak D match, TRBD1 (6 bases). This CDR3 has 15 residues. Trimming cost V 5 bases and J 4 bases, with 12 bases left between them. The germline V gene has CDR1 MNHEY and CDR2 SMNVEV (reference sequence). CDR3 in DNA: TGTGCCAGCAGTCCAGGGGTCCTGTATAATTCACCCCTCCACTTT. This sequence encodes CASSPGVLYNSPLHF.

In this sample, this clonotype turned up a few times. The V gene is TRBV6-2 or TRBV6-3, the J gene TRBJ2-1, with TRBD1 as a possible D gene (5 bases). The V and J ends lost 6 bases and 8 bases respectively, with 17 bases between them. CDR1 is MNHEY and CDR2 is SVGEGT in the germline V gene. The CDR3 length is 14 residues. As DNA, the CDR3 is TGTGCCAGCAGACCCCGGGCAGGGTTGGATGAGCAGTTCTTC. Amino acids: CASRPRAGLDEQFF.

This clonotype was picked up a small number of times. The CDR3 reads CSVAPGFEAFF. CDR3 coding DNA: TGCAGCGTTGCCCCAGGATTTGAAGCTTTCTTT. The chain recombines TRBV29-1 with TRBJ1-1, with D hard to call. Between the trimmed V and J ends, which lost 4 bases and 7 bases, there was a span of 10 bases. The CDR3 is made up of 11 amino acids. CDR1 SQVTM and CDR2 ANQGSEA come from the germline V gene.

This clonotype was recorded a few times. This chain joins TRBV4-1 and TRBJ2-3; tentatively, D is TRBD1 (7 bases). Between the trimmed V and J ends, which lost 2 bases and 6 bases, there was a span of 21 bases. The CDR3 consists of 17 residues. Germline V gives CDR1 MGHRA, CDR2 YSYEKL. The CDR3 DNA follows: TGCGCCAGCAGCCAAAGGGAGACAGGGTCCAGCGGGGATACGCAGTATTTT. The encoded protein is CASSQRETGSSGDTQYF.

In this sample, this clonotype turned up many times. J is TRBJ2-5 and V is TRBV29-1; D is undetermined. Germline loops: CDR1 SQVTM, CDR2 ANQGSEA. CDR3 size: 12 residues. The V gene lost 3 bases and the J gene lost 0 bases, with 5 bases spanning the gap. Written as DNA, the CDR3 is TGCAGCGTTGATGGGAACCAAGAGACCCAGTACTTC. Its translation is CSVDGNQETQYF.

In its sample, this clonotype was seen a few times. The CDR3 DNA reads as TGCGCCAGCAGCCAAGATTTGGGGGAGCTGTTTTTT. Translating gives CASSQDLGELFF. This sequence joins TRBV4-3 and TRBJ2-2; no clear D. Germline CDR1 is LGHNA and CDR2 is YSLEER. This CDR3 has 12 amino acids. The ends were cut back, 0 bases at V and 8 bases at J, with 4 bases in the middle.

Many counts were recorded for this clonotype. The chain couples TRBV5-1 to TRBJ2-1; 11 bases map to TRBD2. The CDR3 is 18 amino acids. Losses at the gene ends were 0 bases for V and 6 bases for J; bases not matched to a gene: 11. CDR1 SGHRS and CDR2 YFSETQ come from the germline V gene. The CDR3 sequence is CASSLVVSGGAGSNEQFF. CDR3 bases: TGCGCCAGCAGCTTGGTTGTTAGCGGGGGGGCCGGTAGCAATGAGCAGTTCTTC.

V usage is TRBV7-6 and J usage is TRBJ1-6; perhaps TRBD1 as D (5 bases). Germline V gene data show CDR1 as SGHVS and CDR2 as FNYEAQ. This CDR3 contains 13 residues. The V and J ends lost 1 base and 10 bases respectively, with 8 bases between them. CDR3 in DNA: TGTGCCAGCAGCTTAGAACGGGGCTCACCCCTCCACTTT. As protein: CASSLERGSPLHF.

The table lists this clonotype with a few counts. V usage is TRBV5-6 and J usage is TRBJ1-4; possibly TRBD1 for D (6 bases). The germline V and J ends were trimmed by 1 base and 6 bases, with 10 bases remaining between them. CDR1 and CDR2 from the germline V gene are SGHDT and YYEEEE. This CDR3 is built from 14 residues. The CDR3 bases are TGTGCCAGCAGCTTGACCCCAGGGGATGAAAAACTGTTTTTT. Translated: CASSLTPGDEKLFF.

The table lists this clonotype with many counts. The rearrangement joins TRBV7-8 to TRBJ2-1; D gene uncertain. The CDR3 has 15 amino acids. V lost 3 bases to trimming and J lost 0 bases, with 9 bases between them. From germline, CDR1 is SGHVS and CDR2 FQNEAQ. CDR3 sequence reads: CASSLGQASYNEQFF. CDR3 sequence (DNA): TGTGCCAGCAGCTTGGGTCAGGCCTCCTACAATGAGCAGTTCTTC.

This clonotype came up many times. The CDR3 sequence: CASSSGVQETQYF. The CDR3, as DNA: TGCGCCAGCAGCTCGGGGGTACAAGAGACCCAGTACTTC. The gene calls are TRBV5-1 and TRBJ2-5; possibly TRBD2 for D (6 bases). V lost 3 bases, J lost 2 bases, and 8 bases lay in between. Germline assignment: CDR1 SGHRS and CDR2 YFSETQ. The CDR3 runs 13 residues.

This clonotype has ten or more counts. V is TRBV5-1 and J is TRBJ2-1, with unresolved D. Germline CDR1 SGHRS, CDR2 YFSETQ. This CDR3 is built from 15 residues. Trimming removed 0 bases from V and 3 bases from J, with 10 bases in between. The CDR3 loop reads CASSLESGFYNEQFF. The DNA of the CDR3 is TGCGCCAGCAGCTTGGAATCGGGTTTCTACAATGAGCAGTTCTTC.

Here the CDR3 DNA reads TGCAGCGTTCCTCTAGCGGGGAACCCGGAGACCCAGTACTTC. Protein product: CSVPLAGNPETQYF. The rearrangement uses TRBV29-1 and TRBJ2-5; 9 bases map to TRBD2. The J segment lost 5 bases and the V segment lost 5 bases, leaving 9 bases of the junction unmatched. The CDR3 length is 14 residues. CDR1 and CDR2 (germline): SQVTM, ANQGSEA. Full variable domain (missing parts from reference TRBV29-1 and TRBJ2-5): SAVISQKPSRDICQRGTSLTIQCQVDSQVTMMFWYRQQPGQSLTLIATANQGSEATYESGFVIDKFPISRPNLTFSTLTVSNMSPEDSSIYLCSVPLAGNPETQYFGPGTRLLVL.

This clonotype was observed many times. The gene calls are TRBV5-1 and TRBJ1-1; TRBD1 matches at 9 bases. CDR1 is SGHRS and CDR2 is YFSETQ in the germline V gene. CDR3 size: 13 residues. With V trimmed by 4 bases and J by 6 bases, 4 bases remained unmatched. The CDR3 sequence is CASSPWTGAEAFF. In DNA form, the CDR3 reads TGCGCCAGCAGCCCTTGGACAGGGGCTGAAGCTTTCTTT.

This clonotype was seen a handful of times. CDR3 sequence reads: CASSEFSRSADTQYF. The CDR3 region has the DNA TGTGCCAGCAGTGAGTTTTCCCGGTCGGCAGATACGCAGTATTTT. The V and J genes are TRBV6-1 and TRBJ2-3; no clear D. Per the germline V gene, CDR1 is MNHNS and CDR2 is SASEGT. This CDR3 has 15 residues. V lost 3 bases and J 4 bases, leaving 14 bases between the germline ends.

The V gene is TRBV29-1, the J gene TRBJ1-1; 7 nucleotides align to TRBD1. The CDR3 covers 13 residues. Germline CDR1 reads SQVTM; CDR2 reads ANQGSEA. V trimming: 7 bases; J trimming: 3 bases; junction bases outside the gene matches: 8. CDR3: CSETRGRYTEAFF. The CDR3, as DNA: TGCAGCGAAACTAGGGGGCGATACACTGAAGCTTTCTTT.

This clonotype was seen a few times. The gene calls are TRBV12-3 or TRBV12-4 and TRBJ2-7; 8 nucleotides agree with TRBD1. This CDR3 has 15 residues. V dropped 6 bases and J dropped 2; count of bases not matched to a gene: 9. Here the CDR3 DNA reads TGTGCCAGCAGAGCACCGACAGGGGAGGCCTACGAGCAGTACGTC. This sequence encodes CASRAPTGEAYEQYV.

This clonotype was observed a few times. The chain's CDR3 is CSVLAGGHEQFF. The CDR3 DNA reads TGCAGCGTTCTGGCAGGGGGGCATGAGCAGTTCTTC. This chain connects TRBV29-1 to TRBJ2-1; tentative D call: TRBD1 (7 bases). Germline V lookup: CDR1 SQVTM, CDR2 ANQGSEA. There are 12 residues in the CDR3. Trimming took 5 bases from V and 8 from J, leaving 13 bases between them.

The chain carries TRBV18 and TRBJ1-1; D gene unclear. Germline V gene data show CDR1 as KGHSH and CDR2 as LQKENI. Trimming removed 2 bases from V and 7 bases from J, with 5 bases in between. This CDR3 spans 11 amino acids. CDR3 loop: CASSPSDEAFF. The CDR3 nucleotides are TGTGCCAGCTCACCAAGCGATGAAGCTTTCTTT.

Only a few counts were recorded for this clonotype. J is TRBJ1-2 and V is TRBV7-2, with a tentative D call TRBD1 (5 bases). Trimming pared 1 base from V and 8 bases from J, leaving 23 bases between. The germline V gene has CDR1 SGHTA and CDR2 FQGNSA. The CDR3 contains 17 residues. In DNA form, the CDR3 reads TGTGCCAGCAGCTTAGGCGGGGCAGGACAATCCCTGGGGGGCTACACCTTC. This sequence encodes CASSLGGAGQSLGGYTF.

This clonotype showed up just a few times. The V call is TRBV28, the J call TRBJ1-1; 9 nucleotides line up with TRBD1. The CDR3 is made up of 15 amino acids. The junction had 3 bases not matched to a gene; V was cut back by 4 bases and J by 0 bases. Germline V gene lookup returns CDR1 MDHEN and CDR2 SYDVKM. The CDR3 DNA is TGTGCCAGCAGTTCACAGGGGGCGTTGAACACTGAAGCTTTCTTT. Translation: CASSSQGALNTEAFF.

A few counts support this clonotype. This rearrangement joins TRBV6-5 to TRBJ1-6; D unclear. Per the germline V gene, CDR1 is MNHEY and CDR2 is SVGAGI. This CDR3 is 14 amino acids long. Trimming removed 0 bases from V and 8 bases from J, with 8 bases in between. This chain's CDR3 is CASSYSEVDSPLHF. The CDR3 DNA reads TGTGCCAGCAGTTACTCGGAGGTGGATTCACCCCTCCACTTT.